The sequence of this T cell receptor beta chain was determined in a study of cytomegalovirus exposure and HLA in healthy donors. Germline loops: CDR1 KGHSH, CDR2 LQKENI. Trimming took 3 bases from V and 0 from J; bases not matched to a gene: 9. The CDR3 consists of 18 residues. Researchers ran the PCR with 60 Vbeta and 13 Jbeta primers. Only in-frame clones appear in the TCRdb table, and some are missing; sequencing was by immunoSEQ multiplex PCR. The data contain some 150,000 clones, approximately 90% of them singletons. This chain uses TRBV18 with TRBJ2-7; 12 bases align to TRBD2. This TCR came from a woman aged 25 to 45 in good health and CMV-seronegative. The sample consisted of PBMCs. The CDR3 spells CASSPRTSGALYSYEQYF. In DNA, the CDR3 is TGTGCCAGCTCACCCCGGACTAGCGGGGCACTGTACTCCTACGAGCAGTACTTC.